This T cell receptor (beta chain) originates from a study of graft-versus-host responses after intestinal transplantation. As to this clone: Its antigen is currently unknown.

The germline V gene encodes CDR1 SQVTM and CDR2 ANQGSEA. Germline trimming cut 4 bases from V and 3 bases from J; bases unmatched to any gene: 6. The CDR3 spans 13 residues. Measured with immunoSEQ multiplex PCR; TCRdb has only the in-frame clones, and not every one. The table lists around 100,000 clones, roughly nine tenths of them singletons. Here the sequenced sample was unstimulated CD4+ T cells sorted from spleen or lymph node cells, taken before transplant. The origin of this receptor is a human donor who was the organ donor for an intestinal transplant. The V and J genes are TRBV29-1 and TRBJ2-7; 7 bases align to TRBD1. The CDR3 DNA reads TGCAGCGTTGGAGAGGCAGGGGGCTACGAGCAGTACTTC. Encoded protein: CSVGEAGGYEQYF.